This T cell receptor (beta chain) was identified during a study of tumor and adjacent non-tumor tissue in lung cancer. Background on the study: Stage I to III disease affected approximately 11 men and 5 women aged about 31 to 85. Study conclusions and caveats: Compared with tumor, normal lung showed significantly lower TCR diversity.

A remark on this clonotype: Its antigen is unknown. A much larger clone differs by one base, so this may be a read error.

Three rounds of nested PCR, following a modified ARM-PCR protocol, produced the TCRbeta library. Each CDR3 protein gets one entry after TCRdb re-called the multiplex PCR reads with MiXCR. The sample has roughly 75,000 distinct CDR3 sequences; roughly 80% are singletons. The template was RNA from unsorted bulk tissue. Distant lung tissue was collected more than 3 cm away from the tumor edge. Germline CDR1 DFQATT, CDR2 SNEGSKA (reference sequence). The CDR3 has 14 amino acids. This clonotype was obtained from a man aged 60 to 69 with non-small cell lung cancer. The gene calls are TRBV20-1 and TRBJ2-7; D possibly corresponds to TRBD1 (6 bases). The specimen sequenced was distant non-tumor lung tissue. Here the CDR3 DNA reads TGCAGTGCTAGTAAGGGACACAACTCCTACAAGCAGTACTTC. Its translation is CSASKGHNSYKQYF.